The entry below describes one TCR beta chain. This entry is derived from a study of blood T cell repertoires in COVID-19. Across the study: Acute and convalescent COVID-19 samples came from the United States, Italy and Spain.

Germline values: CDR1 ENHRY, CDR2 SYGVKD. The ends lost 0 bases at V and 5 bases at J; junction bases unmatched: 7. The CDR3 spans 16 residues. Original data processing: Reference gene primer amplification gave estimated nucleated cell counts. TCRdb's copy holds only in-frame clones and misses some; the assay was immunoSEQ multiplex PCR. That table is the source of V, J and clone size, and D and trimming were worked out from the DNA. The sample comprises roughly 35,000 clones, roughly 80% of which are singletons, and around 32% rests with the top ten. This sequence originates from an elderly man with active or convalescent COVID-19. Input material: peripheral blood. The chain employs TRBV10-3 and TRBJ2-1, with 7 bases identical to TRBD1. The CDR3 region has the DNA TGTGCCATCAGTGAGTCTAACAGGGGAATTGACAATGAGCAGTTCTTC. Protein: CAISESNRGIDNEQFF.